A single sample is the source of the 14 T cell receptor beta chains below, sequenced in a study of patients and donors after allogeneic stem cell transplantation. MiXCR, applied by TCRdb to the RT-PCR reads, yields one record per CDR3 protein. The sample contains fewer than 500,000 distinct CDR3 sequences, 16% of which appear only once. Sequences were obtained from blood, either unsorted or a sorted T cell fraction (not recorded which). These receptors came from a human donor who was either an allogeneic HSCT recipient or a stem cell or donor lymphocyte infusion donor (not recorded which). It is not recorded whose cells these are; they may come from a transplant donor.

This chain links TRBV28 with TRBJ2-2; D may be TRBD2 (6 bases). The V gene lost 1 base and the J gene lost 6 bases, with 15 bases spanning the gap. The CDR3 runs 16 residues. Germline V gene sequence: CDR1 MDHEN, CDR2 SYDVKM. CDR3 coding DNA: TGTGCCAGCAGTTTATCCCGGGGAGCGGGTGCCGGGGAGCTGTTTTTT. Its protein is CASSLSRGAGAGELFF.

The V gene is TRBV20-1, the J gene TRBJ2-1; 9 bases line up with TRBD2. V was clipped by 2 bases and J by 6 bases; unmatched bases: 11. There are 16 residues in the CDR3. Germline CDR1 reads DFQATT; CDR2 reads SNEGSKA (reference sequence). CDR3 residues: CSARSPSGRIANEQFF. The CDR3, as DNA: TGCAGTGCTAGATCCCCCAGCGGGAGGATTGCCAATGAGCAGTTCTTC.

V gene TRBV9 combines with J gene TRBJ2-5, with D perhaps matching TRBD1 (5 bases). Germline assignment: CDR1 SGDLS and CDR2 YYNGEE. The CDR3 contains 15 residues. V was cut by 0 bases and J by 0 bases, with 9 bases left in between. The CDR3 is CASSVGGADQETQYF. CDR3 coding DNA: TGTGCCAGCAGCGTAGGTGGGGCAGACCAAGAGACCCAGTACTTC.

This chain uses TRBV7-2 with TRBJ2-5; 10 bases map to TRBD2. Germline CDR1 SGHTA, CDR2 FQGNSA. This CDR3 comprises 17 residues. The junction had 9 bases not matched to a gene; V was cut back by 5 bases and J by 0 bases. CDR3 DNA: TGTGCCAGCAGCCCCCTCAAACTAGCGGGGTACCAAGAGACCCAGTACTTC. Translation: CASSPLKLAGYQETQYF.

The V and J genes are TRBV7-9 and TRBJ2-3; D not resolved. Trimming stripped 2 bases from V and 5 bases from J, with 17 bases between. Germline V gives CDR1 SEHNR, CDR2 FQNEAQ (reference sequence). The CDR3 has 16 residues. This chain's CDR3 is CASSLSRPSGGDTQYF. The CDR3 nucleotides are TGTGCCAGCAGCTTATCCCGCCCCTCGGGTGGAGATACGCAGTATTTT.

This clonotype was counted a few times. This chain connects TRBV6-5 to TRBJ1-3; D is perhaps TRBD1 (6 bases). Germline values: CDR1 MNHEY, CDR2 SVGAGI. The CDR3 covers 13 residues. Between the trimmed V and J ends, which lost 4 bases and 4 bases, there was a span of 8 bases. CDR3 coding DNA: TGTGCCAGCAGTTGGGGGCTCGGAAACACCATATATTTT. Translating it yields CASSWGLGNTIYF.

The chain carries TRBV20-1 and TRBJ2-1; TRBD2 agrees at 7 bases. CDR3 size: 13 residues. The trim removed 7 bases at V and 9 bases at J, leaving 12 bases unmatched. Germline V gene lookup returns CDR1 DFQATT and CDR2 SNEGSKA (reference sequence). The CDR3 coding sequence is TGCAGTGTGTCCAGCGGGGTCTTTAGTGAGCAGTTCTTC. It encodes CSVSSGVFSEQFF.

This clonotype was seen more than once but under ten times. The rearrangement joins TRBV7-9 to TRBJ1-5; 8 bases match TRBD1. J was trimmed by 7 bases and V by 5 bases; bases with no gene match: 7. This CDR3 contains 14 residues. From germline, CDR1 is SEHNR and CDR2 FQNEAQ (reference sequence). The CDR3 DNA sequence: TGTGCCAGCAGCCCACAGGGGGGGACCCAGCCCCAGCATTTT. Translated, it gives CASSPQGGTQPQHF. The full variable domain, completed using reference TRBV7-9 and TRBJ1-5, is DTGVSQNPRHKITKRGQNVTFRCDPISEHNRLYWYRQTLGQGPEFLTYFQNEAQLEKSRLLSDRFSAERPKGSFSTLEIQRTEQGDSAMYLCASSPQGGTQPQHFGDGTRLSIL.

The table lists this clonotype with a few counts. This chain joins TRBV5-1 and TRBJ2-7; maybe TRBD1 (6 bases). The CDR3 totals 13 residues. Germline V gives CDR1 SGHRS, CDR2 YFSETQ. The V and J ends lost 2 bases and 7 bases respectively, with 13 bases between them. The CDR3 loop is CASSFDRLGEQYF. Here the CDR3 DNA reads TGCGCCAGCAGCTTCGACAGGTTGGGAGAGCAGTACTTC.

This clonotype was seen a handful of times. The chain employs TRBV6-1 and TRBJ2-2, with 7 bases that match TRBD1. The V segment lost 2 bases and the J segment 4 bases; nucleotides outside the gene matches: 7. Germline CDR1 and CDR2: MNHNS and SASEGT. CDR3 length: 16 residues. CDR3 nucleotides: TGTGCCAGCAGTGAACACAGGGGTCAAATCACCGGGGAGCTGTTTTTT. Encoded protein: CASSEHRGQITGELFF.

The genes are TRBV7-8 and TRBJ2-7; D uncertain. The germline gives CDR1 SGHVS, CDR2 FQNEAQ. This CDR3 spans 14 amino acids. With 0 bases removed from V and 2 bases from J, the gap between germline ends came to 8 bases. Written as DNA, the CDR3 is TGTGCCAGCAGCTTAGCACAAACCGCCTACGAGCAGTACTTC. It is translated as CASSLAQTAYEQYF.

This chain connects TRBV4-1 to TRBJ2-1; 12 nucleotides align to TRBD2. This CDR3 has 16 residues. The germline CDR1 and CDR2 sequences are MGHRA and YSYEKL. V gave up 6 bases and J gave up 0 bases; unmatched junction bases: 3. CDR3 in DNA: TGCGCCAGCAGAACTAGCGGGAGGTCCTCCTACAATGAGCAGTTCTTC. It encodes CASRTSGRSSYNEQFF.

This sequence joins TRBV20-1 and TRBJ2-3, with D perhaps TRBD2 (8 bases). Germline V lookup: CDR1 DFQATT, CDR2 SNEGSKA (reference sequence). This CDR3 has 15 residues. V lost 4 bases and J lost 4, with 18 bases in between. The CDR3 sequence is CSAILAATGADTQYF. CDR3 bases: TGCAGTGCTATACTAGCGGCCACAGGGGCAGATACGCAGTATTTT.

The chain combines TRBV7-2 with TRBJ2-3; 9 bases are a match to TRBD2. Germline V lookup: CDR1 SGHTA, CDR2 FQGNSA. The CDR3 extends over 15 amino acids. Germline trimming cut 5 bases from V and 3 bases from J; bases unmatched to any gene: 6. The CDR3 sequence is CASSPGTSRTDTQYF. The DNA of the CDR3 is TGTGCCAGCAGCCCCGGGACTAGCCGGACAGATACGCAGTATTTT.